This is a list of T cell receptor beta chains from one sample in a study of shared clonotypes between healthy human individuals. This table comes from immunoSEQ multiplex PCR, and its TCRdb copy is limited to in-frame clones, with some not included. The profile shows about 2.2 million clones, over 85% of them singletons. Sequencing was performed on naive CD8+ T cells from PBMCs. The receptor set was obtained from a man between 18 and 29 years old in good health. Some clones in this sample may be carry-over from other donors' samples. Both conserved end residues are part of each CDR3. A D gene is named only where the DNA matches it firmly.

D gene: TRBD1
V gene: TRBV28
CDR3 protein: CASSPQGYTEAFF

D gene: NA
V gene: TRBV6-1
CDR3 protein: CASSWTANTEAFF

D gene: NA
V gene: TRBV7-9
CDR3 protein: CASSFNSASWETQYF

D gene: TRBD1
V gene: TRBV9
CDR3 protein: CASSPLGTGTDTQYF

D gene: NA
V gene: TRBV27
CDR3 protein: CASSSLLTTGVNTEAFF

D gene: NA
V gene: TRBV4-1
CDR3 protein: CASSPGRGTTEAFF

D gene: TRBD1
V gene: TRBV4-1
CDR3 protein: CASSQEGTGAGYTF

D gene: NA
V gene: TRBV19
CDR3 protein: CASRWERETNQPQHF

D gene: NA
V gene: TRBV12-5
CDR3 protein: CASGLETPGETEAFF

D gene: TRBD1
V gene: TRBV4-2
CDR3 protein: CASSPGTAEAFF

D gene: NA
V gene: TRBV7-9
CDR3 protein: CASSPGGRGAYEQYF

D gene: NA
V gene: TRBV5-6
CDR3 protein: CASSPGTRTGNEQYF

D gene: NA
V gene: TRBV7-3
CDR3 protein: CASSSLIRGLRGEAFF

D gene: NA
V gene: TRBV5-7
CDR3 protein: CASSFGCPQDPLSDTQYF

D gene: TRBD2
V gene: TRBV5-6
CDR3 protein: CASSLGGSGEQFF

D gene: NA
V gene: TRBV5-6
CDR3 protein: CASSLDPEETQYF

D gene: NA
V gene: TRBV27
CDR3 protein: CASSLSAWGLGNQPQHF